Listed here are 25 T cell receptor beta chains from one sample, sequenced in a study of blood T cell repertoires in COVID-19 (dated by TCRdb to between 2020 and 2021). The receptor library was made with the immunoSEQ multiplex PCR assay. The table was pulled from immuneACCESS by TCRdb, which kept in-frame rearrangements only. Such tables lose some clones; where checked, under half of the loss comes from unresolved V genes, and the rest has no known cause. Counted in this sample were approximately 270,000 clones; roughly 86% of them appeared once. Of the sample, 1.9% falls within the top ten clones. The sequencing sample was made of PBMCs or T cells enriched from blood (not recorded which). All receptors come from a woman aged 60-75 years who had recovered from COVID-19.

The rearrangement links TRBV5-1 to TRBJ1-1; D gene ambiguous. V lost 2 bases and J 1 base, leaving 9 bases between the germline ends. Germline CDR1 SGHRS, CDR2 YFSETQ. The CDR3 has 14 residues. The CDR3: CASSLRRGNTEAFF. The CDR3 DNA is TGCGCCAGCAGCTTACGACGGGGGAACACTGAAGCTTTCTTT. The whole variable domain, remainder taken from reference TRBV5-1 and TRBJ1-1, is KAGVTQTPRYLIKTRGQQVTLSCSPISGHRSVSWYQQTPGQGLQFLFEYFSETQRNKGNFPGRFSGRQFSNSRSEMNVSTLELGDSALYLCASSLRRGNTEAFFGQGTRLTVV.

The J gene is TRBJ1-4, the V gene TRBV27, with 8 bases identical to TRBD1. Germline lookup yields CDR1 MNHEY and CDR2 SMNVEV (reference sequence). This CDR3 spans 17 amino acids. V dropped 6 bases and J dropped 1; count of bases not matched to a gene: 10. The CDR3 nucleotides are TGTGCCAGCAGGCAAGGAAAACAGGGGGTAACTAATGAAAAACTGTTTTTT. Its translation is CASRQGKQGVTNEKLFF.

The rearrangement joins TRBV18 to TRBJ1-1; D might be TRBD1 (5 bases). V lost 3 bases, J lost 0 bases, and 11 bases lay in between. CDR1 and CDR2 (germline): KGHSH, LQKENI. The CDR3 is 15 amino acids. The CDR3 region has the DNA TGTGCCAGCTCACCCCCGGGGGGACTGAACACTGAAGCTTTCTTT. It is translated as CASSPPGGLNTEAFF.

The chain uses TRBV5-1 and TRBJ2-5; 10 nucleotides line up with TRBD2. From germline, CDR1 is SGHRS and CDR2 YFSETQ. The length of the CDR3 is 17 residues. The J segment lost 4 bases and the V segment lost 1 base, leaving 10 bases of the junction unmatched. Here the CDR3 reads CASSLSPSGRSGETQYF. The CDR3 bases are TGCGCCAGCAGCTTGTCCCCTAGCGGGAGATCAGGAGAGACCCAGTACTTC. The variable domain in full, with the rest retrieved from reference TRBV5-1 and TRBJ2-5, is KAGVTQTPRYLIKTRGQQVTLSCSPISGHRSVSWYQQTPGQGLQFLFEYFSETQRNKGNFPGRFSGRQFSNSRSEMNVSTLELGDSALYLCASSLSPSGRSGETQYFGPGTRLLVL.

This chain connects TRBV12-3 or TRBV12-4 to TRBJ2-3; 9 bases are a match to TRBD2. The V and J ends lost 7 bases and 2 bases, in that order; junction bases with no gene match: 1. This CDR3 has 13 residues. The CDR3: CASKRGDTDTQYF. The CDR3 bases are TGTGCCAGCAAGCGGGGGGACACAGATACGCAGTATTTT.

This chain uses TRBV2 with TRBJ1-2; no firm D call. Germline V lookup: CDR1 SNHLY, CDR2 FYNNEI. Trimming took 8 bases from V and 6 from J, leaving 13 bases between them. This CDR3 spans 12 amino acids. CDR3 sequence: CASPGAGNGYTF. As DNA, the CDR3 is TGTGCCAGCCCTGGCGCGGGGAATGGCTACACCTTC. Drawing the rest from reference TRBV2 and TRBJ1-2, the complete variable domain is EPEVTQTPSHQVTQMGQEVILRCVPISNHLYFYWYRQILGQKVEFLVSFYNNEISEKSEIFDDQFSVERPDGSNFTLKIRSTKLEDSAMYFCASPGAGNGYTFGSGTRLTVV.

CDR3 nucleotides: TGTGCCAGCAGCACCGCCAACCTCCGGGACAGGGGTTACGAGCAGTACTTC. Protein sequence: CASSTANLRDRGYEQYF. The chain combines TRBV4-2 with TRBJ2-7; TRBD1 matches 10 bases. J was trimmed by 4 bases and V by 5 bases; bases with no gene match: 14. Germline V CDR1 and CDR2: LGHNA, YNFKEQ. CDR3 length: 17 amino acids.

The rearrangement links TRBV12-3 or TRBV12-4 to TRBJ2-1; TRBD2 agrees at 10 bases. V lost 6 bases to trimming and J lost 6 bases; unmatched junction nucleotides: 2. The CDR3 sequence is 13 residues long. CDR3 region: CASRRTSGNEQFF. In DNA form, the CDR3 reads TGTGCCAGCAGGCGGACTAGCGGCAATGAGCAGTTCTTC.

This clone was observed a single time. V usage is TRBV10-3 and J usage is TRBJ1-2, with no clear D. Trimming removed 11 bases from V and 4 bases from J, with 26 bases in between. The germline V gene has CDR1 ENHRY and CDR2 SYGVKD. The CDR3 length is 16 residues. CDR3 coding DNA: TGTGCCCTTAAAGCGGGAGCGGGCGAGTTGGGCTATGGCTACACCTTC. This translates into CALKAGAGELGYGYTF.

V and J are TRBV30 and TRBJ2-7, with 10 nucleotides matching TRBD2. Trimming removed 1 base from V and 9 bases from J; junction bases left unmatched: 12. The CDR3 sequence is 15 residues long. In germline, CDR1 is GTSNPN, CDR2 SVGIG (reference sequence). Here the CDR3 DNA reads TGTGCCTGGAGTGATAGCGGGAGGCCTCCTCTCCGGCAGTACTTC. It yields the protein CAWSDSGRPPLRQYF.

The rearrangement links TRBV24-1 to TRBJ1-4; D gene ambiguous. Trimming pared 5 bases from V and 12 bases from J, leaving 12 bases between. CDR1 is KGHDR and CDR2 is SFDVKD in the germline V gene. The CDR3 runs to 12 residues. The CDR3 reads CATSGLTEELFF. The DNA for the CDR3 is TGTGCCACCAGTGGCCTTACTGAGGAACTGTTTTTT.

The chain employs TRBV15 and TRBJ2-7, with unresolved D. The germline gives CDR1 LNHNV, CDR2 YYDKDF (reference sequence). V gave up 3 bases and J gave up 7 bases, with 13 bases separating them. The CDR3 sequence is 13 residues long. CDR3 nucleotide sequence: TGTGCCACCAGCAGTGTGAGACTCGGGGAGCAGTACTTC. Translation gives CATSSVRLGEQYF.

This clone was seen a single time. The chain recombines TRBV11-2 with TRBJ1-2, with D possibly TRBD1 on 6 matching bases. CDR1 SGHAT and CDR2 FQNNGV come from the germline V gene. V lost 4 bases and J 3 bases, leaving 18 bases between the germline ends. This CDR3 is 16 amino acids long. The CDR3 nucleotides are TGTGCCAGCAGCTCGGGACCCAGGGGCCCCGACTATGGCTACACCTTC. This sequence encodes CASSSGPRGPDYGYTF. Using reference TRBV11-2 and TRBJ1-2 for the parts outside the CDR3, the full variable domain is EAGVAQSPRYKIIEKRQSVAFWCNPISGHATLYWYQQILGQGPKLLIQFQNNGVVDDSQLPKDRFSAERLKGVDSTLKIQPAKLEDSAVYLCASSSGPRGPDYGYTFGSGTRLTVV.

The chain recombines TRBV15 with TRBJ2-1, with TRBD2 identical over 16 bases. The germline V gene encodes CDR1 LNHNV and CDR2 YYDKDF (reference sequence). The CDR3 has 19 residues. V shed 5 bases, J shed 0 bases, and the junction held 7 bases outside the gene matches. The CDR3 DNA reads TGTGCCACCAGCTCCCCGGGACTAGCGGGGGGGGGCTCCTACAATGAGCAGTTCTTC. It is translated as CATSSPGLAGGGSYNEQFF.

The chain joins TRBV9 to TRBJ2-7; unclear D gene. CDR1 and CDR2 (germline): SGDLS, YYNGEE. This CDR3 comprises 13 residues. Trimming cost V 4 bases and J 7 bases, with 15 bases left between them. The DNA of the CDR3 is TGTGCCAGCAGCCCTAGAAGTTCTTGGGAGCAGTACTTC. It codes for CASSPRSSWEQYF. The complete variable domain, with remaining parts taken from reference TRBV9 and TRBJ2-7, reads DSGVTQTPKHLITATGQRVTLRCSPRSGDLSVYWYQQSLDQGLQFLIQYYNGEERAKGNILERFSAQQFPDLHSELNLSSLELGDSALYFCASSPRSSWEQYFGPGTRLTVT.

The V gene is TRBV7-9, the J gene TRBJ2-1; tentatively, D is TRBD1 (5 bases). The length of the CDR3 is 13 residues. Looked up from germline, CDR1 is SEHNR and CDR2 is FQNEAQ (reference sequence). Between the trimmed V and J ends, which lost 5 bases and 8 bases, there was a span of 13 bases. The DNA for the CDR3 is TGTGCCAGCAGCCTCGACAGTTGGTATGAGCAGTTCTTC. Protein product: CASSLDSWYEQFF.

This clone was observed a single time. The chain carries TRBV27 and TRBJ2-5, with 11 nucleotides matching TRBD1. The CDR3 is made up of 15 amino acids. CDR1 is MNHEY, CDR2 SMNVEV, per germline (reference sequence). Trimming took 5 bases from V and 5 from J; bases not matched to a gene: 7. The CDR3 sequence is CASSIGQGARETQYF. Here the CDR3 DNA reads TGTGCCAGCAGTATTGGACAGGGGGCTCGGGAGACCCAGTACTTC.

This chain links TRBV7-9 with TRBJ1-6; 8 bases are shared with TRBD1. CDR3 size: 17 residues. Per the germline V gene, CDR1 is SEHNR and CDR2 is FQNEAQ (reference sequence). The junction had 17 bases not matched to a gene; V was cut back by 5 bases and J by 11 bases. CDR3 nucleotides: TGTGCCAGCAGCCGCCTTGGCGGTTCGGGACAGGAGACACCCCTCCACTTT. This encodes CASSRLGGSGQETPLHF.

CDR3 nucleotide sequence: TGTGCCAGCAGTCTACGGCGGGGCTACGAGCAGTACTTC. It translates to CASSLRRGYEQYF. The rearrangement joins TRBV12-3 or TRBV12-4 to TRBJ2-7; D is perhaps TRBD2 (6 bases). V was clipped by 5 bases and J by 3 bases, with 11 bases between them. There are 13 residues in the CDR3.

The chain combines TRBV5-1 with TRBJ1-1; D is unresolved. This CDR3 is built from 16 residues. Trimming removed 1 base at V and 4 bases at J, with 17 bases between. Germline values: CDR1 SGHRS, CDR2 YFSETQ. The CDR3 DNA reads TGCGCCAGCAGCTTGTCCCTCGGGAGGGAGGGCACTGAAGCTTTCTTT. Its translation is CASSLSLGREGTEAFF.

V and J are TRBV6-1 and TRBJ1-4; weak D call: TRBD1 (6 bases). The CDR3 consists of 17 residues. CDR1 MNHNS and CDR2 SASEGT come from the germline V gene. V was shortened by 0 bases and J by 7 bases, with 18 bases between the two germline ends. The CDR3 nucleotides are TGTGCCAGCAGTGAAGCGGGCTGGTGGACAGAAGTTGAAAAACTGTTTTTT. Encoded protein: CASSEAGWWTEVEKLFF.

The chain uses TRBV7-9 and TRBJ1-2, with TRBD1 as a possible D gene (6 bases). Looked up from germline, CDR1 is SEHNR and CDR2 is FQNEAQ (reference sequence). V was trimmed by 7 bases and J by 0 bases, leaving 15 bases between them. CDR3 length: 15 residues. Here the CDR3 DNA reads TGTGCCAGCAAGATGTTGGACAGAGCTAACTATGGCTACACCTTC. Translated, it gives CASKMLDRANYGYTF.

This rearrangement joins TRBV20-1 to TRBJ2-3, with D uncertain. This CDR3 spans 11 amino acids. V lost 5 bases to trimming and J lost 6 bases, with 9 bases between them. The germline V gene has CDR1 DFQATT and CDR2 SNEGSKA (reference sequence). CDR3 in DNA: TGCAGTGCTGCGAACCGGGATACGCAGTATTTT. Translation: CSAANRDTQYF.

A single count supports this clone. The rearrangement uses TRBV5-1 and TRBJ1-1; D may be TRBD1 (5 bases). The germline gives CDR1 SGHRS, CDR2 YFSETQ. V was cut by 4 bases and J by 4 bases, with 11 bases left in between. The CDR3 runs to 13 residues. CDR3 sequence (DNA): TGCGCCAGCAGCAGTACGGGGGGCACTGAAGCTTTCTTT. As protein: CASSSTGGTEAFF.

In the case of this clone: Within the sample, other DNA sequences also encode this same CDR3. The gene calls are TRBV28 and TRBJ1-5; D not certain. The CDR3 length is 14 residues. Trimming took off 2 bases at V and 1 base at J, with 6 bases between the two ends. Germline V lookup: CDR1 MDHEN, CDR2 SYDVKM. As DNA, the CDR3 is TGTGCCAGCAGTTTAGGTCAGAGCAATCAGCCCCAGCATTTT. Translating gives CASSLGQSNQPQHF.